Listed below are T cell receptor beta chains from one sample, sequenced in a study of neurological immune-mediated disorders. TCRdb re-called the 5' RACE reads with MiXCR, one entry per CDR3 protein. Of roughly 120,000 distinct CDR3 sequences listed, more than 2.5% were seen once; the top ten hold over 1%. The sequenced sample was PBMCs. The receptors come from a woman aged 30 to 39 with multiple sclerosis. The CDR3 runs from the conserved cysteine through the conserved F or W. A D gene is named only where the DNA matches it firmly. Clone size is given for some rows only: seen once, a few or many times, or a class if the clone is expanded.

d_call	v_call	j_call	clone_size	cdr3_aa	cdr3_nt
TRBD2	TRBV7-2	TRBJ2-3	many	CASSTQRLAGGLGDTQYF	TGTGCCAGCAGCACGCAACGACTAGCGGGGGGGTTGGGGGATACGCAGTATTTT
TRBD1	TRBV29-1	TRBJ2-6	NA	CSVGDRGGANVLTF	TGCAGCGTTGGTGACAGGGGTGGGGCCAACGTCCTGACTTTC
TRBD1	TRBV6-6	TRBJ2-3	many	CATGTGSTDTQYF	TGTGCCACCGGGACAGGGTCCACAGATACGCAGTATTTT
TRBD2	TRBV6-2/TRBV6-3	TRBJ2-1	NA	CASSYEVTSGIWEDNEQFF	TGTGCCAGCAGTTACGAAGTTACTAGCGGGATATGGGAGGACAATGAGCAGTTCTTC
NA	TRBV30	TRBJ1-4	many	CAWSVGLLEREKLFF	TGTGCCTGGAGTGTAGGGCTTCTCGAGAGGGAAAAACTGTTTTTT
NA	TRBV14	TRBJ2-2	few	CASSHHTGELFF	TGTGCCAGCAGCCACCACACCGGGGAGCTGTTTTTT
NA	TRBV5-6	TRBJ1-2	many	CASQSRGDYGYTF	TGTGCCAGCCAGAGTAGGGGAGACTATGGCTACACCTTC
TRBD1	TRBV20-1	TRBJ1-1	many	CSARQGDTEAFF	TGCAGTGCTAGACAGGGGGACACTGAAGCTTTCTTT
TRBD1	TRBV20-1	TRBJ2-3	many	CSAFDRESGTDTQYF	TGCAGTGCTTTCGACAGGGAATCAGGCACAGATACGCAGTATTTT
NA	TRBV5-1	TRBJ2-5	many	CASSLPAGAGETQYF	TGCGCCAGCAGCCTTCCTGCGGGGGCCGGAGAGACCCAGTACTTC
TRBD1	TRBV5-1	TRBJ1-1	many	CASSNDRGQDAFF	TGCGCCAGCAGCAACGACAGGGGGCAAGATGCTTTCTTT
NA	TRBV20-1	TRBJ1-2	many	CSARDGYTPNYGYTF	TGCAGTGCTAGAGATGGTTACACCCCTAACTATGGCTACACCTTC
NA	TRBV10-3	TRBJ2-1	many	CAISAGSSAYNEQFF	TGTGCCATCAGTGCTGGGTCAAGCGCCTACAATGAGCAGTTCTTC
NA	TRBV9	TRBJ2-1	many	CASSVAPGAGNEQFF	TGTGCCAGCAGCGTAGCTCCAGGGGCGGGAAATGAGCAGTTCTTC
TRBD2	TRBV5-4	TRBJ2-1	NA	CASSLGTSRDEQFF	TGTGCCAGCAGCTTGGGGACTAGCCGGGATGAGCAGTTCTTC
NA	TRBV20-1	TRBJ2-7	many	CSARGRVSSYEQYF	TGCAGTGCTAGGGGGCGGGTCTCCTCCTACGAGCAGTACTTC
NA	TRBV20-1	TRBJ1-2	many	CSAYDNREGHYGYTF	TGCAGTGCTTACGACAACAGGGAAGGTCACTATGGCTACACCTTC
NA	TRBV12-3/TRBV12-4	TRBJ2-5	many	CASSTNQETQYF	TGTGCCAGCAGTACCAATCAAGAGACCCAGTACTTC
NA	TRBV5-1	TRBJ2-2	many	CASTPIRTNTGELFF	TGCGCCAGCACCCCGATCCGAACGAACACCGGGGAGCTGTTTTTT
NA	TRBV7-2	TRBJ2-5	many	CASSLRIGSPQETQYF	TGTGCCAGCAGCTTACGTATCGGGAGCCCCCAAGAGACCCAGTACTTC
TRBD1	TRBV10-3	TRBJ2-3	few	CAIRGQGSPDTQYF	TGTGCCATCAGAGGACAGGGGTCACCAGATACGCAGTATTTT
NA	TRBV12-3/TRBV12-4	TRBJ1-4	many	CASSLRGGDEKLFF	TGTGCCAGCAGTTTGAGGGGGGGGGATGAAAAACTGTTTTTT
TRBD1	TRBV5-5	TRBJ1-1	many	CASSLVSTGANTEAFF	TGTGCCAGCAGCTTGGTGTCTACAGGGGCCAACACTGAAGCTTTCTTT
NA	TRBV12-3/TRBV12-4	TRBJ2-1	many	CASSLILDNEQFF	TGTGCCAGCAGTTTAATCCTCGACAATGAGCAGTTCTTC
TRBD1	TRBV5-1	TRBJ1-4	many	CASSLAQGAGEKLFF	TGCGCCAGCAGCCTCGCACAGGGGGCGGGAGAAAAACTGTTTTTT
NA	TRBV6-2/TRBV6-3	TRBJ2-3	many	CASSHPGRGADTQYF	TGTGCCAGCAGTCATCCGGGAAGAGGCGCAGATACGCAGTATTTT
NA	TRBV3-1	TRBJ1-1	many	CASRTQGNTEAFF	TGTGCCAGCAGGACACAGGGGAACACTGAAGCTTTCTTT
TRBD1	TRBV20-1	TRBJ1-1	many	CSAPDRRLEAFF	TGCAGTGCCCCGGACAGGCGACTTGAAGCTTTCTTT
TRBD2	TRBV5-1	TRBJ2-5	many	CASSRGGGLEETQYF	TGCGCCAGCAGTAGGGGCGGGGGTCTCGAAGAGACCCAGTACTTC
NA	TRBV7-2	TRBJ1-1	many	CASSLIGQGAEAFF	TGTGCCAGCAGCCTTATTGGTCAGGGCGCTGAAGCTTTCTTT
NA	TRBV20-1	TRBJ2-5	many	CSASGREETQYF	TGCAGTGCGAGTGGTCGAGAAGAGACCCAGTACTTC
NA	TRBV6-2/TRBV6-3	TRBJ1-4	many	CASSYFSTNEKLFF	TGTGCCAGCAGTTACTTCTCAACTAATGAAAAACTGTTTTTT
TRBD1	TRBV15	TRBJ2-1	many	CATSAAPGTGAFQFF	TGTGCCACCAGCGCGGCCCCCGGGACAGGGGCCTTTCAGTTCTTC
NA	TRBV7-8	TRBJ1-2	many	CASSTGHLSYGYTF	TGTGCCAGCAGCACGGGACACCTTAGCTATGGCTACACCTTC
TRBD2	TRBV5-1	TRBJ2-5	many	CASSLAEREGRETQYF	TGCGCCAGCAGCTTGGCCGAGCGGGAGGGCCGGGAGACCCAGTACTTC
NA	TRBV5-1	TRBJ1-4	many	CASSLDREFEKLFF	TGCGCCAGCAGCTTGGACAGGGAATTTGAAAAACTGTTTTTT
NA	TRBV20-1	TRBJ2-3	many	CSARDPKGQGTDTQYF	TGCAGTGCTAGAGATCCAAAGGGGCAGGGGACAGATACGCAGTATTTT
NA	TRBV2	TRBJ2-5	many	CASSVGGGGGVETQYF	TGTGCCAGCAGTGTAGGTGGGGGCGGAGGAGTCGAGACCCAGTACTTC
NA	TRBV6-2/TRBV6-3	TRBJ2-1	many	CASSRTLSGAHNEQFF	TGTGCCAGCAGTAGGACGTTATCGGGGGCCCACAATGAGCAGTTCTTC
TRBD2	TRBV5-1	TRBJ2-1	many	CASSLAVAGATEQFF	TGCGCCAGCAGCTTGGCCGTAGCGGGAGCGACTGAGCAGTTCTTC
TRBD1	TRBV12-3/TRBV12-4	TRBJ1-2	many	CASSLNSGGRGYTF	TGTGCCAGCAGTTTAAATTCAGGGGGCAGAGGCTACACCTTC